This T cell receptor (beta chain) is from a study of Ad26.COV2.S vaccination and SARS-CoV-2 variants (TCRdb year 2021). Study-level background: Donors in the vaccine arm were drawn from COV1001, a phase I-IIa trial of Ad26.COV2.S in healthy adults that was multicentre, randomized, double-blind and placebo-controlled. Ad26.COV2.S was given intramuscularly at 5x10^10 or 1x10^11 viral particles, as a single shot or as two shots 56 days apart. The specificity and breadth of SARS-CoV-2-reactive T cell receptors after Ad26.COV2.S vaccination were assessed by TCRbeta repertoire sequencing. The TCR-sequenced set comprised around 30 samples: about 19 Ad26.COV2.S vaccine recipients, 5 placebo recipients and 8 SARS-CoV-2 convalescent individuals. Trial participants were randomized into five groups of five: low-dose or high-dose Ad26.COV2.S given once or twice, or placebo on both occasions. Investigators remained blinded to trial group allocation during experiments and outcome assessment. Broader findings and caveats from the paper: Vaccine and placebo recipients had comparable non-spike TCR breadth, which fits with the vaccine containing only spike. Compared with placebo recipients, Ad26.COV2.S recipients showed higher spike-specific TCR breadth (P = 0.0014). Comparing responses between vaccine doses or regimens was not something the study was powered to do. After vaccination, spike-specific CD8+ and CD4+ T cell responses were reported to show substantial breadth. The authors noted that total T cell responses may have been underestimated by the TCR breadth and depth analyses.

TCRbeta CDR3 regions were sequenced with the immunoSEQ Assay. After extraction, genomic DNA underwent amplification by bias-controlled multiplex PCR, followed by high-throughput sequencing. On the authors' methods: To quantify the absolute abundance of every unique TCRbeta CDR3 region, sequences were collapsed and filtered. T cell fraction was estimated by normalizing TCRbeta template counts to usable DNA, with usable DNA measured through amplification of reference genes found in all nucleated cells. Repertoire TCRs were annotated as SARS-CoV-2-specific by exact matching of V gene, CDR3 amino acid sequence and J gene to a known reactive TCR set. The reference SARS-CoV-2 TCR set was obtained from MIRA and was filtered for enrichment in COVID-19-positive ImmuneCODE repertoires, whereby public or cross-reactive TCRs were removed. Based on the MIRA antigens, annotated TCRs were further analysed at the level of specific ORF or position within ORF. Breadth was defined as the number of annotated unique rearrangements divided by the total number of unique productive rearrangements, and depth was defined as the summed frequency of the annotated unique rearrangements. Two-sided Wilcoxon rank-sum tests were used to compare TCR breadth between groups. TCRdb holds this immuneACCESS table with in-frame rearrangements only. Some clones are missing; in checked studies, unresolved V genes explain under half, and the rest has no known cause. V and J calls and clone size are given by that table; D and trimming were obtained from the DNA. This sample gives 350,000 to 550,000 clones in total; 85% to 90% of them show up just once. The ten top clones hold just over 2.5% of the sample.

This specimen's treatment or condition label, interpreted: roughly 18 received Ad26.COV2.S at low or high dose, single or two shots; several received placebo; per-sample allocation not given. For vaccine and placebo recipients, repertoires were sequenced using samples collected on day 63 after the first injection. Between 29 July and 7 August 2020, Cohort 1b enrolled 20 to 30 adults aged 18-55 years at one site in Boston, USA. Ad26.COV2.S was a replication-incompetent adenovirus type 26 vector expressing a prefusion-stabilized SARS-CoV-2 spike protein from the original Wuhan strain. Comment on this clone: Its antigen is still unknown. Per-nucleotide qualities are absent, and no much larger clonotype sits a single base away.

The sequence was collected from a person aged 18-65 years who received the Ad26.COV2.S COVID-19 vaccine or a placebo. Material: peripheral blood, obtained in a trial of Ad26.COV2.S vaccine versus placebo.

The DNA reads as follows: TGTGCCAGCAGCTCTACTTTCTGGTCGCGGGGAAGCACAGATACGCAGTATTTT. This codes for CASSSTFWSRGSTDTQYF. Recombination linked TRBV7-2 to TRBJ2-3; a weak D assignment points to TRBD2 (6 bases agree). The CDR3 has 18 amino acids, counting the end cysteine and phenylalanine. Left in the record is the CDR3 DNA by itself, 54 bases read in frame from the first base. V is shortened by 4 bases, J by 0 bases, and the region joining them spans 20 bases. Via the germline V gene, CDR1 is SGHTA and CDR2 FQGNSA.